Below are 8 T cell receptor beta chains sequenced from a single sample in a study of blood T cell repertoires in COVID-19. TCRdb keeps only in-frame clones here, not all; method: immunoSEQ multiplex PCR. The data hold more than 150,000 clones, with approximately 87% observed a single time. The sample taken for sequencing was peripheral blood. The receptors come from a woman in her 70s with COVID-19, enrolled during active disease.

The chain combines TRBV27 with TRBJ2-3; D is undetermined. This CDR3 has 15 residues. With 0 bases removed from V and 2 bases from J, the gap between germline ends came to 9 bases. Per germline, CDR1 MNHEY and CDR2 SMNVEV (reference sequence). The CDR3 protein is CASSLSPSFTDTQYF. The CDR3 nucleotides are TGTGCCAGCAGTTTATCGCCCAGTTTCACAGATACGCAGTATTTT.

V usage is TRBV25-1 and J usage is TRBJ1-1; D may be TRBD1 (5 bases). This CDR3 is built from 14 residues. V dropped 7 bases and J dropped 0 bases, with 12 bases sitting between them. Looked up from germline, CDR1 is MGHDK and CDR2 is SYGVNS. As DNA, the CDR3 is TGTGCCAGCATGTTCGGGGGGTTGAACACTGAAGCTTTCTTT. Its translation: CASMFGGLNTEAFF.

The CDR3 reads CASKYRGVGELFF. As DNA, the CDR3 is TGTGCCAGCAAATACAGGGGGGTAGGGGAGCTGTTTTTT. The chain links TRBV2 to TRBJ2-2; 8 bases match TRBD1. CDR3 size: 13 residues. V shed 7 bases, J shed 8 bases, and the junction held 6 bases outside the gene matches. The V gene's germline CDR1 is SNHLY and CDR2 FYNNEI.

V and J are TRBV5-1 and TRBJ1-1; TRBD1 matches at 7 bases. V trimming: 4 bases; J trimming: 8 bases; junction bases outside the gene matches: 8. CDR1 SGHRS and CDR2 YFSETQ come from the germline V gene. There are 13 residues in the CDR3. CDR3 sequence: CASSPTGNDEAFF. The CDR3 DNA sequence: TGCGCCAGCAGCCCGACAGGGAATGACGAAGCTTTCTTT. Filled out from reference TRBV5-1 and TRBJ1-1, the complete variable domain reads KAGVTQTPRYLIKTRGQQVTLSCSPISGHRSVSWYQQTPGQGLQFLFEYFSETQRNKGNFPGRFSGRQFSNSRSEMNVSTLELGDSALYLCASSPTGNDEAFFGQGTRLTVV.

The rearrangement uses TRBV6-5 and TRBJ2-7; D may be TRBD1 (6 bases). V was pared by 6 bases and J by 0 bases, with 9 bases between. The length of the CDR3 is 13 residues. Germline CDR1 is MNHEY and CDR2 is SVGAGI. CDR3 loop: CASSQGSSYEQYF. The CDR3 DNA reads TGTGCCAGCAGCCAGGGGTCCTCCTACGAGCAGTACTTC.

This chain joins TRBV27 and TRBJ2-1, with D perhaps matching TRBD1 (5 bases). V was trimmed by 2 bases and J by 4 bases, leaving 12 bases between them. CDR3 size: 15 residues. The germline gives CDR1 MNHEY, CDR2 SMNVEV (reference sequence). CDR3 residues: CASSLEDSRYNEQFF. The CDR3 DNA reads as TGTGCCAGCAGTTTAGAAGACAGCCGGTACAATGAGCAGTTCTTC.

The chain combines TRBV7-9 with TRBJ2-7; D is possibly TRBD1 (5 bases). Germline CDR1 is SEHNR and CDR2 is FQNEAQ (reference sequence). Trimming pared 0 bases from V and 2 bases from J, leaving 14 bases between. The CDR3 is 16 amino acids. Written as DNA, the CDR3 is TGTGCCAGCAGCTTAGCGCAGGGTAAAGGGGCCTACGAGCAGTACTTC. It specifies CASSLAQGKGAYEQYF.

V and J are TRBV10-3 and TRBJ1-2; the match to TRBD1 covers 10 bases. Germline CDR1 is ENHRY and CDR2 is SYGVKD. Trimming removed 4 bases from V and 4 bases from J; junction bases left unmatched: 6. The CDR3 is 15 amino acids. Written as DNA, the CDR3 is TGTGCCATCAGTGTATCGACAGGGGGCACCTATGGCTACACCTTC. As protein: CAISVSTGGTYGYTF.